This entry is about one T cell receptor beta chain. Its target is unknown. TCRdb's copy holds only in-frame clones and misses some; the assay was immunoSEQ multiplex PCR. This repertoire shows 83,000 or so clones, roughly 80% found once; its top ten account for approximately 1.5%. The study sampled blood at baseline, cycle 4 day 1, and cycle 7 day 1. This entry belongs to a study of OX40 agonist ivuxolimab in advanced cancers. Across the whole study: Dose-escalation patients had hepatocellular carcinoma, melanoma, renal cell or head and neck cancer. The dose-escalation cohort was around 83% male, with a mean age of about 60 years, ranging roughly 23 to 79. General study results and limits: Undetermined was the antigen specificity of the expanded peripheral T cells.

From germline, CDR1 is SGHRS and CDR2 YFSETQ. CDR3 length equals 15 residues. V lost 0 bases, J lost 9 bases, and 13 bases lay in between. Sequences were derived from CD4+ or CD8+ T cells sorted from blood, sampled in a trial of the OX40 agonist ivuxolimab. The TCR was taken from an adult with an advanced solid tumor such as melanoma, head and neck, liver or kidney cancer. The V call is TRBV5-1, the J call TRBJ1-6, with a tentative D call TRBD1 (5 bases). CDR3 DNA: TGCGCCAGCAGCTTGGATTCAGGGATGGGTTCACCCCTCCACTTT. Translation: CASSLDSGMGSPLHF.